This T cell receptor (beta chain) originates from a study of PD-1 blockade in classical Hodgkin lymphoma. The wider study: Every 2 weeks, patients got 3 mg/kg intravenous nivolumab.

V lost 6 bases and J 2 bases, leaving 8 bases between the germline ends. Germline lookup yields CDR1 MNHNS and CDR2 SASEGT. This CDR3 spans 14 amino acids. Profiled with immunoSEQ multiplex PCR; TCRdb holds only in-frame clones, not every one. The table shows more than 40,000 clones, with around three quarters occurring only once. Every one of the patients relapsed after autologous stem cell transplantation (brentuximab vedotin exposure was variable). The input for sequencing was peripheral blood mononuclear cells (PBMCs), taken at baseline. The chain is built from TRBV6-1 and TRBJ2-6; D is perhaps TRBD1 (5 bases). This TCR was recovered from a human donor with classical Hodgkin lymphoma. Here the CDR3 DNA reads TGTGCCAGCAGCCAGGGTGCTGGGGCCAACGTCCTGACTTTC. Translated, it gives CASSQGAGANVLTF.